This T cell receptor beta chain appears in the sequencing data of a study of CD39 and CD103 CD8 tumor-infiltrating T cells. Study-wide findings and caveats: DP CD8 TILs seemed more oligoclonal than DN, SP and blood memory CD8.

DNA input per subset was roughly 8,500 to 110,000 sorted cells. Sequencing used immunoSEQ multiplex PCR; TCRdb keeps in-frame clones, though not all of them. The repertoire holds under 20,000 clones, around 90% seen once, with around 4% in the top ten. The CDR3 is made up of 17 amino acids. The V gene's germline CDR1 is MGHRA and CDR2 YSYEKL. With 1 base clipped from V and 2 bases from J, the junction kept 9 bases outside the gene matches. CD8+CD4-CD45RA- cells, CCR7-positive or negative, formed the memory CD8 sort. Concerning this clone itself: Its antigen remains unidentified.

This TCR came from a human donor with head and neck squamous cell carcinoma. The sequencing sample was made of CD8+ T cells sorted from blood. Subset in this sample: total memory CD8 T cells (CD45RA-CCR7+/-) from blood or uninvolved lymph node. The V and J genes are TRBV4-1 and TRBJ2-7; 9 bases agree with TRBD2. The DNA of the CDR3 is TGCGCCAGCAGCCAAGTAGTAGCGGGGGCTCCCCCCTACGAGCAGTACTTC. Translation: CASSQVVAGAPPYEQYF.